What follows are 23 T cell receptor beta chains derived from one specimen sequenced in a study of cytomegalovirus exposure and HLA in healthy donors. The PCR was carried out with 60 Vbeta primers and 13 Jbeta primers. Assay: immunoSEQ multiplex PCR; the TCRdb copy retains only in-frame clones and omits some. The sample contains about 180,000 clones, 70% to 85% of which appear only once. Sequencing was carried out using PBMCs. These receptor sequences come from a girl aged 2 to 9 in good health and CMV-seropositive.

This clone appeared once. This chain uses TRBV5-1 with TRBJ2-1; D may be TRBD2 (6 bases). The CDR3 is made up of 14 amino acids. Trimming took off 0 bases at V and 7 bases at J, with 11 bases between the two ends. CDR1 is SGHRS and CDR2 is YFSETQ in the germline V gene. The CDR3 protein is CASSLGLAKNEQFF. DNA for the CDR3: TGCGCCAGCAGCTTGGGGCTAGCGAAAAATGAGCAGTTCTTC.

The rearrangement joins TRBV2 to TRBJ1-6; possible D gene TRBD1, 6 bases. V lost 8 bases to trimming and J lost 0 bases, with 17 bases between them. Germline V CDR1 and CDR2: SNHLY, FYNNEI. The CDR3 totals 17 residues. CDR3 sequence reads: CASQWTVPSSYNSPLHF. CDR3 coding DNA: TGTGCCAGCCAATGGACAGTGCCTAGCTCCTATAATTCACCCCTCCACTTT. Filled out from reference TRBV2 and TRBJ1-6, the complete variable domain reads EPEVTQTPSHQVTQMGQEVILRCVPISNHLYFYWYRQILGQKVEFLVSFYNNEISEKSEIFDDQFSVERPDGSNFTLKIRSTKLEDSAMYFCASQWTVPSSYNSPLHFGNGTRLTVT.

The chain joins TRBV4-1 to TRBJ1-2; 7 bases match TRBD1. Trimming took 0 bases from V and 3 from J; bases not matched to a gene: 10. CDR3 length equals 17 residues. Germline CDR1 MGHRA, CDR2 YSYEKL. The CDR3 DNA reads TGCGCCAGCAGCCAAGATTGGGGTGGACAGGCGTACTATGGCTACACCTTC. This translates into CASSQDWGGQAYYGYTF.

The rearrangement links TRBV6-5 to TRBJ1-5, with D unclear. Trimming took off 0 bases at V and 5 bases at J, with 11 bases between the two ends. Germline CDR1 reads MNHEY; CDR2 reads SVGAGI. The CDR3 is 15 residues long. CDR3 bases: TGTGCCAGCAGTTACTCGGCCCAGAGGGATCAGCCCCAGCATTTT. Protein: CASSYSAQRDQPQHF.

The chain combines TRBV6-5 with TRBJ1-2; D is undetermined. CDR3 length: 15 residues. Germline V gene data show CDR1 as MNHEY and CDR2 as SVGAGI. The V and J ends lost 3 bases and 4 bases respectively, with 15 bases between them. DNA for the CDR3: TGTGCCAGCAGTTATCAAATGAGAGGGTCCTATGGCTACACCTTC. Amino acids: CASSYQMRGSYGYTF.

The V call is TRBV21-1, the J call TRBJ2-7; the table gives TRBD2 as D, unverified against the DNA. TRBV21-1 is labeled a pseudogene. There are 12 residues in the CDR3. CDR3 sequence reads: CASSVSPYEQYF. CDR3 coding DNA: TGTGCCAGCAGCGTATCCCCCTACGAGCAGTACTTC.

Only one count was recorded for this clone. The chain recombines TRBV7-6 with TRBJ2-5; perhaps TRBD2 as D (5 bases). The germline V and J ends were trimmed by 1 base and 6 bases, with 12 bases remaining between them. Germline lookup yields CDR1 SGHVS and CDR2 FNYEAQ. This CDR3 has 14 amino acids. As DNA, the CDR3 is TGTGCCAGCAGCTTAGTACCGGGGTCGAAGACCCAGTACTTC. It codes for CASSLVPGSKTQYF.

The chain employs TRBV18 and TRBJ2-6, with no clear D. Per germline, CDR1 KGHSH and CDR2 LQKENI. V lost 0 bases to trimming and J lost 0 bases, with 9 bases between them. The CDR3 spans 17 residues. CDR3 residues: CASSPPVRPSGANVLTF. CDR3 sequence (DNA): TGTGCCAGCTCACCACCGGTCAGGCCCTCTGGGGCCAACGTCCTGACTTTC.

The CDR3 DNA sequence: TGCAGCGGCCAAAGGGGACAGGGGAATGGCTACACCTTC. This sequence encodes CSGQRGQGNGYTF. The chain uses TRBV29-1 and TRBJ1-2; TRBD1 matches at 10 bases. CDR3 length equals 13 residues. V gave up 7 bases and J gave up 6 bases; unmatched junction bases: 8. Germline CDR1 SQVTM, CDR2 ANQGSEA. Complete variable domain (other parts from reference TRBV29-1 and TRBJ1-2): SAVISQKPSRDICQRGTSLTIQCQVDSQVTMMFWYRQQPGQSLTLIATANQGSEATYESGFVIDKFPISRPNLTFSTLTVSNMSPEDSSIYLCSGQRGQGNGYTFGSGTRLTVV.

The rearrangement uses TRBV27 and TRBJ2-7, with D unclear. Trimming cost V 3 bases and J 3 bases, with 12 bases left between them. Germline CDR1 reads MNHEY; CDR2 reads SMNVEV (reference sequence). This CDR3 comprises 14 residues. DNA for the CDR3: TGTGCCAGCAGTTTTATTAACTCACGCTACGAGCAGTACTTC. Translating it yields CASSFINSRYEQYF.

The J gene is TRBJ2-1, the V gene TRBV7-9; 8 bases map to TRBD1. The CDR3 is made up of 12 amino acids. The V gene's germline CDR1 is SEHNR and CDR2 FQNEAQ (reference sequence). With V trimmed by 5 bases and J by 12 bases, 6 bases remained unmatched. CDR3 sequence (DNA): TGTGCCAGCAGCCCAGGGGACAGGCCGCAGTTCTTC. As protein: CASSPGDRPQFF.

The chain combines TRBV4-1 with TRBJ1-5; D not certain. Germline-derived CDR1 and CDR2 are MGHRA and YSYEKL. V lost 1 base to trimming and J lost 0 bases, with 4 bases between them. This CDR3 has 14 residues. The chain's CDR3 is CASSQVYSNQPQHF. Here the CDR3 DNA reads TGCGCCAGCAGCCAAGTCTATAGCAATCAGCCCCAGCATTTT.

The CDR3 loop is CASSFAGGGTEAFF. The CDR3 DNA reads as TGTGCCAGCAGCTTCGCAGGGGGTGGTACTGAAGCTTTCTTT. J is TRBJ1-1 and V is TRBV7-6; 7 positions agree with TRBD1. This CDR3 has 14 amino acids. V shed 3 bases, J shed 5 bases, and the junction held 6 bases outside the gene matches. Germline CDR1 and CDR2: SGHVS and FNYEAQ.

The chain is built from TRBV5-1 and TRBJ2-7, with TRBD2 matching 9 bases. Germline V CDR1 and CDR2: SGHRS, YFSETQ. The trim removed 4 bases at V and 3 bases at J, leaving 2 bases unmatched. The CDR3 totals 13 residues. The CDR3 spells CASSLREGYEQYF. The CDR3 region has the DNA TGCGCCAGCAGCCTGCGGGAGGGCTACGAGCAGTACTTC.

The chain has TRBV5-8 and TRBJ2-1, with 7 bases aligning to TRBD2. The CDR3 runs 20 residues. The germline CDR1 and CDR2 sequences are SGHTS and YDEGEE. V lost 0 bases, J lost 0 bases, and 15 bases stayed unmatched. The CDR3 loop is CASSLALGRGGPSSYNEQFF. The CDR3 DNA reads as TGTGCCAGCAGCTTGGCCTTGGGGAGGGGAGGGCCAAGCTCCTACAATGAGCAGTTCTTC.

The chain is built from TRBV4-2 and TRBJ1-2; 10 bases fit TRBD1. The CDR3 extends over 15 amino acids. Unmatched junction bases numbered 5, after V lost 3 bases and J lost 4 bases. The V gene's germline CDR1 is LGHNA and CDR2 YNFKEQ. DNA of the CDR3: TGTGCCAGCAGCCAGAGACAGGGGGCGGGCTATGGCTACACCTTC. It is translated as CASSQRQGAGYGYTF.

This clone was observed a single time. The chain carries TRBV10-3 and TRBJ1-3, with TRBD1 matching over 7 bases. The germline V gene encodes CDR1 ENHRY and CDR2 SYGVKD. V lost 8 bases, J lost 8 bases, and 12 bases stayed unmatched. The CDR3 is 14 amino acids. CDR3 DNA sequence: TGTGCCATCGGGGCGTCCCGGGACAGACACACCATATATTTT. It encodes CAIGASRDRHTIYF.

This clone was counted a single time. The genes are TRBV7-9 and TRBJ2-7, with 13 bases aligning to TRBD2. Trimming at V came to 5 bases and at J to 4 bases, leaving 17 bases not matched to a gene. This CDR3 spans 19 amino acids. Germline V gene sequence: CDR1 SEHNR, CDR2 FQNEAQ (reference sequence). CDR3 coding DNA: TGTGCCAGCAGCCCGGGACTAGCGGGAAACATACCAGATCTATACGAGCAGTACTTC. It translates to CASSPGLAGNIPDLYEQYF.

The genes are TRBV6-6 and TRBJ2-5; 7 bases match TRBD1. Germline CDR1 and CDR2: MNHNY and SVGAGI (reference sequence). Trimming cost V 0 bases and J 5 bases; bases outside gene matches: 6. The CDR3 spans 15 residues. CDR3 loop: CASSYSTGTRETQYF. The CDR3 nucleotides read TGTGCCAGCAGTTACTCGACAGGGACGAGGGAGACCCAGTACTTC.

The chain joins TRBV30 to TRBJ1-3; 8 nucleotides agree with TRBD1. The CDR3 runs 15 residues. Germline values: CDR1 GTSNPN, CDR2 SVGIG (reference sequence). J lost 0 bases, V lost 6 bases, and 7 bases had no gene match. CDR3 nucleotides: TGTGCCTGTTCCGGGACAGGCCACTCTGGAAACACCATATATTTT. Protein sequence: CACSGTGHSGNTIYF.

V gene TRBV25-1 combines with J gene TRBJ2-7, with D possibly TRBD2 on 6 matching bases. The CDR3 totals 15 residues. Germline values: CDR1 MGHDK, CDR2 SYGVNS. V was clipped by 1 base and J by 0 bases, with 10 bases between them. The CDR3 protein is CASSESPGDSYEQYF. The CDR3 DNA reads TGTGCCAGCAGTGAATCTCCGGGGGACTCCTACGAGCAGTACTTC.

The J gene is TRBJ2-1, the V gene TRBV6-5, with TRBD1 identical over 7 bases. CDR3 size: 14 residues. The junction had 6 bases not matched to a gene; V was cut back by 6 bases and J by 4 bases. The germline gives CDR1 MNHEY, CDR2 SVGAGI. The CDR3 here is CASSRGQVYNEQFF. The CDR3 coding sequence is TGTGCCAGCAGCCGAGGACAGGTGTACAATGAGCAGTTCTTC.

The rearrangement joins TRBV20-1 to TRBJ2-3, with D unresolved. This CDR3 has 10 residues. CDR1 DFQATT and CDR2 SNEGSKA come from the germline V gene (reference sequence). The V and J ends lost 6 bases and 5 bases respectively, with 6 bases between them. Written as DNA, the CDR3 is TGCAGTGCCGCCGGAGATACGCAGTATTTT. Translation gives CSAAGDTQYF.